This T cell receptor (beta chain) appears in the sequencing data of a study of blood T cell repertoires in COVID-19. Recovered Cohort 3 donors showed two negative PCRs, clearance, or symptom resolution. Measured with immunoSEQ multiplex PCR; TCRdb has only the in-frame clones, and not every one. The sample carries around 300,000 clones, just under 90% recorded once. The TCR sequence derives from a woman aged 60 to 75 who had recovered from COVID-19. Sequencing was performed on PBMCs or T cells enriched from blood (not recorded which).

The CDR3 DNA follows: TGTGCCAGCAGCTCTAGCGGTAGCACAGATACGCAGTATTTT. Translation: CASSSSGSTDTQYF. The chain links TRBV11-2 to TRBJ2-3; 7 nucleotides align to TRBD2. The CDR3 consists of 14 residues. V dropped 4 bases and J dropped 0; count of bases not matched to a gene: 1. Germline V gene data show CDR1 as SGHAT and CDR2 as FQNNGV.